This T cell receptor beta chain was observed in a study of blood T cell repertoires in COVID-19. Across the study: PBMCs, B-cell-depleted T cells, or T cells provided the cDNA or gDNA that made up the material.

CDR3 length: 16 amino acids. Germline trimming cut 4 bases from V and 4 bases from J; bases unmatched to any gene: 10. In germline, CDR1 is SGDLS, CDR2 YYNGEE. Clones were read by immunoSEQ multiplex PCR, and TCRdb kept only the in-frame ones, dropping some. The repertoire holds some 150,000 clones, with 80% to 90% as singletons. The V and J genes are TRBV9 and TRBJ2-1; TRBD1 matches at 8 bases. Sequencing input: peripheral blood. This TCR derives from a man in his forties who had recovered from COVID-19. The CDR3 here is CASSLQGVGGYNEQFF. The CDR3 DNA is TGTGCCAGCAGCCTACAGGGGGTAGGAGGTTACAATGAGCAGTTCTTC.